Listed here are 24 T cell receptor beta chains from one sample, sequenced in a study of CD8 T cells in Susac syndrome. The RNA input was about 0.5 to 1 ug, and it was reverse transcribed with random hexamers. MiXCR was run by TCRdb on the immunoSEQ multiplex PCR reads, yielding one entry per CDR3 protein. The sample includes 70,000 or so distinct CDR3 sequences, 85% to 95% of them seen just once. The sample comprised CD8+ T cells from PBMCs. These receptors came from a human donor in good health.

The chain is built from TRBV7-9 and TRBJ1-2, with 7 nucleotides matching TRBD1. The germline V gene has CDR1 SEHNR and CDR2 FQNEAQ (reference sequence). The CDR3 contains 14 residues. The J segment lost 2 bases and the V segment lost 5 bases, leaving 5 bases of the junction unmatched. In DNA form, the CDR3 reads TGTGCCAGCAGCCACGGGACAGAGAACTATGGCTACACCTTC. It specifies CASSHGTENYGYTF. Combining the CDR3 with reference TRBV7-9 and TRBJ1-2 gives the whole variable domain DTGVSQNPRHKITKRGQNVTFRCDPISEHNRLYWYRQTLGQGPEFLTYFQNEAQLEKSRLLSDRFSAERPKGSFSTLEIQRTEQGDSAMYLCASSHGTENYGYTFGSGTRLTVV.

This chain uses TRBV4-2 with TRBJ1-5; D is undetermined. CDR3 size: 13 residues. Germline values: CDR1 LGHNA, CDR2 YNFKEQ. Between the trimmed V and J ends, which lost 4 bases and 5 bases, there was a span of 9 bases. The CDR3 nucleotides read TGTGCCAGCAGCCCCCCGGGCGATCAGCCCCAGCATTTT. This codes for CASSPPGDQPQHF.

This rearrangement joins TRBV7-3 to TRBJ2-1; D gene ambiguous. V dropped 2 bases and J dropped 0 bases, with 5 bases sitting between them. Germline values: CDR1 SGHTA, CDR2 FQGTGA. The CDR3 loop spans 14 amino acids. As DNA, the CDR3 is TGTGCCAGCAGCTTAGAGAGCTCCTACAATGAGCAGTTCTTC. Residues: CASSLESSYNEQFF.

This chain joins TRBV6-5 and TRBJ2-2; unclear D gene. The CDR3 has 16 residues. Germline V gene data show CDR1 as MNHEY and CDR2 as SVGAGI. Trimming took 0 bases from V and 1 from J, leaving 9 bases between them. DNA for the CDR3: TGTGCCAGCAGTTACTCCCTGGACCGGAACACCGGGGAGCTGTTTTTT. Amino acid sequence: CASSYSLDRNTGELFF.

The chain links TRBV29-1 to TRBJ1-1; D perhaps matches TRBD1 (5 bases). This CDR3 comprises 15 residues. V was shortened by 6 bases and J by 5 bases, with 22 bases between the two germline ends. The germline gives CDR1 SQVTM, CDR2 ANQGSEA. CDR3 in amino acids: CSVDRDSRRGTEAFF. CDR3 nucleotide sequence: TGCAGCGTAGACCGGGACTCCAGGAGAGGGACTGAAGCTTTCTTT.

The chain joins TRBV7-2 to TRBJ2-3; TRBD2 aligns across 10 bases. Germline V gives CDR1 SGHTA, CDR2 FQGNSA. With 1 base clipped from V and 2 bases from J, the junction kept 6 bases outside the gene matches. The CDR3 runs to 17 residues. CDR3 sequence: CASSLGSSGGLTDTQYF. Here the CDR3 DNA reads TGTGCCAGCAGCTTAGGATCTAGCGGGGGACTCACAGATACGCAGTATTTT.

This chain connects TRBV25-1 to TRBJ2-7, with a possible D match to TRBD1 (6 bases). The CDR3 covers 13 residues. Germline lookup yields CDR1 MGHDK and CDR2 SYGVNS. Trimming removed 4 bases from V and 6 bases from J, with 13 bases in between. The CDR3 DNA reads TGTGCCAGCAGTGCAACAGGGACCCCCGAGCAGTACTTC. Residues: CASSATGTPEQYF.

This clonotype was seen a few times. This chain uses TRBV23-1 with TRBJ2-7; 8 bases match TRBD1. TRBV23-1 is placed among ORFs of uncertain function. The CDR3 has 16 amino acids. V lost 5 bases and J lost 0; bases outside the gene matches: 9. The CDR3 loop is CASSDPHRGNSYEQYV. CDR3 DNA sequence: TGCGCCAGCAGTGATCCTCACAGGGGGAACTCCTACGAGCAGTACGTC.

The V and J genes are TRBV4-1 and TRBJ2-2; TRBD2 agrees at 9 bases. V was clipped by 8 bases and J by 6 bases; unmatched bases: 13. CDR1 MGHRA and CDR2 YSYEKL come from the germline V gene. This CDR3 contains 16 residues. CDR3 sequence: CASGGASGESAGELFF. Here the CDR3 DNA reads TGCGCCAGCGGGGGGGCTAGCGGGGAATCTGCCGGGGAGCTGTTTTTT.

The CDR3 nucleotides are TGTGCCAGCAGTTTCATCGGCAGGCGGTGGGGCGGAACTAGCACAGATACGCAGTATTTT. Translated, it gives CASSFIGRRWGGTSTDTQYF. This chain uses TRBV27 with TRBJ2-3; possibly TRBD1 for D (5 bases). Germline CDR1 and CDR2: MNHEY and SMNVEV (reference sequence). The CDR3 is 20 amino acids. V lost 3 bases and J lost 0, with 25 bases in between.

The V gene is TRBV7-9, the J gene TRBJ1-5, with a tentative D call TRBD1 (5 bases). Trimming removed 5 bases from V and 0 bases from J, with 20 bases in between. CDR1 is SEHNR, CDR2 FQNEAQ, per germline (reference sequence). This CDR3 contains 18 residues. Here the CDR3 DNA reads TGTGCCAGCAGCCGTTCAGGGACTGCAGAGTATAGCAATCAGCCCCAGCATTTT. Its translation is CASSRSGTAEYSNQPQHF.

The chain employs TRBV6-4 and TRBJ2-3; TRBD2 matches 11 bases. The CDR3 runs to 15 residues. Trimming took 9 bases from V and 1 from J; bases not matched to a gene: 6. Looked up from germline, CDR1 is MRHNA and CDR2 is SNTAGT. The CDR3, as DNA: TGTGCCAGTTCAACTAGCGGGGGAGGCACAGATACGCAGTATTTT. Protein: CASSTSGGGTDTQYF.

The rearrangement joins TRBV6-8 to TRBJ1-3; D uncertain. The CDR3 is made up of 13 amino acids. From germline, CDR1 is MNHGY and CDR2 SAAAGT. V lost 0 bases to trimming and J lost 6 bases, with 6 bases between them. CDR3 DNA sequence: TGTGCCAGCAGTTACTCGGGGATAAACACCATATATTTT. Translating gives CASSYSGINTIYF.

This clonotype appeared once. The chain couples TRBV4-3 to TRBJ2-5; D possibly corresponds to TRBD1 (5 bases). V was cut by 0 bases and J by 5 bases, with 13 bases left in between. The CDR3 is made up of 15 amino acids. CDR1 is LGHNA and CDR2 is YSLEER in the germline V gene. For the CDR3, the DNA is TGCGCCAGCAGCCAAGAAATCAGGGTATGGGAGACCCAGTACTTC. Translating it yields CASSQEIRVWETQYF.

There are a few counts of this clonotype. This chain joins TRBV12-3 or TRBV12-4 and TRBJ2-3; D call uncertain. Deletions cut 1 base from V and 2 bases from J, with 7 bases between. The CDR3 spans 14 residues. In DNA, the CDR3 is TGTGCCAGCAGTTTAGTCCCCCTCACAGATACGCAGTATTTT. This translates into CASSLVPLTDTQYF.

J is TRBJ2-7 and V is TRBV11-2; 9 bases fit TRBD1. The CDR3 runs 14 residues. The germline V gene encodes CDR1 SGHAT and CDR2 FQNNGV. J gave up 4 bases and V 2 bases, and 3 bases lay outside the gene matches. The CDR3 nucleotides are TGTGCCAGCAGCTTAAACAGGGGGCCGTACGAGCAGTACTTC. Translation gives CASSLNRGPYEQYF.

V is TRBV7-9 and J is TRBJ1-2; TRBD1 matches at 7 bases. The CDR3 runs to 15 residues. Losses at the gene ends were 5 bases for V and 4 bases for J; bases not matched to a gene: 10. Per germline, CDR1 SEHNR and CDR2 FQNEAQ (reference sequence). CDR3 region: CASSIPGQSLYGYTF. The DNA for the CDR3 is TGTGCCAGCAGCATTCCGGGACAGTCACTCTATGGCTACACCTTC.

The chain joins TRBV27 to TRBJ2-1; D not certain. The CDR3 totals 13 residues. With 3 bases removed from V and 9 bases from J, the gap between germline ends came to 12 bases. From germline, CDR1 is MNHEY and CDR2 SMNVEV (reference sequence). The CDR3 protein is CASSFSVGTEQFF. The CDR3 nucleotides are TGTGCCAGCAGTTTTTCAGTGGGCACTGAGCAGTTCTTC.

This chain uses TRBV14 with TRBJ2-1; D gene ambiguous. This CDR3 contains 16 residues. Germline CDR1 is SGHDN and CDR2 is FVKESK. V lost 4 bases, J lost 8 bases, and 21 bases lay in between. As DNA, the CDR3 is TGTGCCAGCAGCCCAAGCATTGTATTCGTCTGGGATGAGCAGTTCTTC. It is translated as CASSPSIVFVWDEQFF.

This sequence joins TRBV24-1 and TRBJ2-2; D is perhaps TRBD1 (5 bases). This CDR3 is 14 amino acids long. V shed 4 bases and J shed 3 bases, with 8 bases lying between them. Germline V gene sequence: CDR1 KGHDR, CDR2 SFDVKD. CDR3 DNA sequence: TGTGCCACCAGTGAACTGACAGACACCGGGGAGCTGTTTTTT. This codes for CATSELTDTGELFF.

In DNA, the CDR3 is TGTGCCAGCAGCCAAGAGGTGGCGCGGGCAGATACGCAGTATTTT. This gives the protein CASSQEVARADTQYF. The chain combines TRBV3-1 with TRBJ2-3; D perhaps matches TRBD2 (5 bases). Germline V gene sequence: CDR1 LGHDT, CDR2 YNNKEL (reference sequence). The CDR3 runs to 15 residues. Between the trimmed V and J ends, which lost 0 bases and 4 bases, there was a span of 11 bases.

This clonotype was detected only a few times. The chain couples TRBV29-1 to TRBJ2-7; maybe TRBD2 (5 bases). The length of the CDR3 is 12 residues. V was shortened by 7 bases and J by 5 bases, with 15 bases between the two germline ends. Germline CDR1 is SQVTM and CDR2 is ANQGSEA. The CDR3 DNA sequence: TGCAGCGCACAAACTAGGACGAACGAGCAGTACTTC. This encodes CSAQTRTNEQYF.

V and J are TRBV30 and TRBJ1-4; tentative D call: TRBD1 (5 bases). Between the trimmed V and J ends, which lost 1 base and 6 bases, there was a span of 9 bases. The CDR3 extends over 13 amino acids. Germline V CDR1 and CDR2: GTSNPN, SVGIG (reference sequence). CDR3 coding DNA: TGTGCCTGGAGTGGGGGGGGTTATGAAAAACTGTTTTTT. Translating gives CAWSGGGYEKLFF.

The chain combines TRBV7-9 with TRBJ2-6; TRBD1 matches 9 bases. Trimming at V came to 5 bases and at J to 0 bases, leaving 5 bases not matched to a gene. The germline V gene encodes CDR1 SEHNR and CDR2 FQNEAQ (reference sequence). The CDR3 covers 17 residues. Written as DNA, the CDR3 is TGTGCCAGCAGCCTCTGGGACAGGGTCTCTGGGGCCAACGTCCTGACTTTC. It encodes CASSLWDRVSGANVLTF. The variable domain in full, completed from reference TRBV7-9 and TRBJ2-6, reads DTGVSQNPRHKITKRGQNVTFRCDPISEHNRLYWYRQTLGQGPEFLTYFQNEAQLEKSRLLSDRFSAERPKGSFSTLEIQRTEQGDSAMYLCASSLWDRVSGANVLTFGAGSRLTVL.